This TCR beta chain was sequenced during a study of PD-L1 blockade in urothelial cancer. Study-level background: About nine tenths of the roughly 29 patients comprised males who had bladder-origin urothelial cancer. T cells numbered a median of around 140,000 in the blood samples.

Germline loops: CDR1 MNHEY, CDR2 SVGAGI. The CDR3 totals 14 residues. Deletions cut 7 bases from V and 1 base from J, with 10 bases between. This clone is labeled as medium-sized (0.01 to 0.1%). Its antigen is unidentified. Sequencing used immunoSEQ multiplex PCR; TCRdb keeps in-frame clones, though not all of them. The sample lists roughly 29,000 clones; over 75% were seen once. The study's findings and limits: Durable benefit was linked to greater 3-week expansion of tumor-associated blood clones.

The sequences come from PBMCs, collected around atezolizumab (anti-PD-L1) treatment. The rearrangement links TRBV6-5 to TRBJ2-2; the D is unclear. This sequence was found in a man aged 50 to 60 with urothelial cancer. In nucleotides, the CDR3 is TGTGCCAGCAAACCCCGCAGGAACACCGGGGAGCTGTTTTTT. Its protein is CASKPRRNTGELFF.